This T cell receptor (beta chain) was observed in a study of vaccination effects on CD4 cells after COVID-19 (dated 2022 in TCRdb). Notes on the research overall: Post-vaccine samples across the study were collected a median of 72 days after the second dose, with a range of 14 to 241. In both COVID-19 convalescent patients and infection-naive vaccine recipients, the study compared SARS-CoV-2 spike-specific CD4+ TCR repertoires from before mRNA vaccination with those from after it. The full study included approximately nine COVID-19 convalescent patients and several SARS-CoV-2-naive healthy vaccine recipients. The Oncomine TCR Beta short-read assay on an Illumina iSeq 100 was used to sequence cultures from other donors in the study. The research as a whole found: Clones induced by infection and clones induced by vaccination both contracted markedly at late timepoints after vaccination, which fits with T cell responses waning over time. In healthy vaccine recipients, vaccine-induced clones were almost all SARS-CoV-2 mono-reactive, with only 1 of 255 cross-reactive with common cold coronaviruses. The study was limited by a small number of convalescent patients and lacked early post-infection timepoints.

To identify antigen-specific CD4+ T cell clonotypes by their expansion, the ViraFEST assay first stimulated PBMC with viral peptide pools and then applied TCR sequencing. After approximately 11 days of culture, CD4+ T cells were isolated with the EasySep CD4+ T cell isolation kit. Participants received two doses of either the BNT162b2 or the mRNA-1273 mRNA SARS-CoV-2 vaccine. The absence of prior SARS-CoV-2 infection in healthy vaccine recipients was confirmed by negative nucleocapsid antibodies before and after vaccination. Two million PBMC per well were cultured with about 9.6 ug/ml peptides in IMDM containing 5% human AB serum, 10 IU/ml IL-2 and gentamicin. Half of the culture medium was replaced with fresh IL-2-containing medium on days 3 and 7. Unless otherwise noted, each peptide stimulation condition was cultured in triplicate wells. Using Ficoll-Paque Plus gradient centrifugation, PBMC were separated from whole blood and then either used fresh or cryopreserved at -140C. The overlapping peptide pools covered the spike proteins of SARS-CoV-2 and of the common cold coronaviruses HCoV-NL63, HCoV-OC43 and HCoV-229E. The QIAamp micro DNA kit was used to extract genomic DNA from the cultured CD4+ T cells.

Turning to this clone: Its binding antigen is unknown. No qualities accompany the bases; no much larger clone lies one base away.

The library was generated by the immunoSEQ multiplex PCR assay. DNA from the CD4+ T cells that had been cultured and isolated underwent TCR beta CDR3 sequencing. Under the source paper's analysis protocol: Non-productive TCR sequences were removed and reads were trimmed to the CDR3 region, keeping CDR3s of at least 7 amino acids. Antigen-specific clonotypes were identified with the MANAFEST web app by comparing expansion in peptide wells against reference cultures. For clones to be considered positive, expansion at FDR<0.05 versus reference and all other wells, an odds ratio above 5, and a frequency above 0.1% in two replicate wells were required. A clonotype was called cross-reactive if it was significantly expanded both in SARS-CoV-2 spike wells and in at least one common cold coronavirus spike condition. CDR3 similarity was assessed by Levenshtein distance with the stringdist R package, and unrooted trees were built with ape in R 3.6.1. Entries here come from immuneACCESS through TCRdb and include only in-frame sequences with V and J called. Some clones fail to appear in such tables; in the studies checked, an unresolved V gene covers under half of the shortfall, and the cause of the remainder is unknown. Clone size and V and J calls were adopted from that table, with D and trimming inferred from the DNA. For this sample there are under 40,000 clones; 70% to 85% appear just once. The ten largest account for under 2% of the sample.

The CDR3 has 12 amino acids, counting the end cysteine and phenylalanine. Only the CDR3 DNA is retained, 36 bases long and in frame from the first base. V and J are truncated by 2 bases and 4 bases respectively, leaving an intervening sequence of 8 bases. CDR1 and CDR2 were assigned from the germline V gene (reference sequence) as GTSNPN and SVGIG. The chain links TRBV30 with TRBJ1-1, and TRBD1 may be the D gene, going by 6 matching bases. This specimen was CD4+ T cells from PBMCs cultured with HCoV-NL63 spike peptides, taken after COVID-19 vaccination. The meaning of the sample's cell subset or site label: HCoV-NL63 spike overlapping peptide pool stimulation. The sequence was collected from a human donor who received a COVID-19 vaccine. Some clones in this sample may be carry-over from other donors' samples. The CDR3 is CAWSKGGTEAFF. The DNA reads as follows: TGTGCCTGGAGTAAAGGGGGCACTGAAGCTTTCTTT.